These 18 T cell receptor beta chains came from one sample sequenced in a study of cytomegalovirus exposure and HLA in healthy donors. A multiplex PCR was run with 60 Vbeta primers and 13 Jbeta primers. TCRdb's table, derived via immunoSEQ multiplex PCR, lists solely in-frame clones and lacks some. The sample includes 120,000 or so clones, around 75% seen only once; the top ten take under 9.5%. Sequenced material: PBMCs. All receptors come from a woman aged 50 to 60 in good health and CMV-seropositive.

The chain is built from TRBV29-1 and TRBJ2-7, with 9 positions matching TRBD1. This CDR3 region has 17 residues. CDR1 SQVTM and CDR2 ANQGSEA come from the germline V gene. The junction had 15 bases not matched to a gene; V was cut back by 6 bases and J by 0 bases. The CDR3 region is CSVVQGALSGYSYEQYF. The DNA of the CDR3 is TGCAGCGTAGTACAGGGGGCGCTTAGCGGGTACTCCTACGAGCAGTACTTC.

This chain connects TRBV7-2 to TRBJ2-1, with TRBD2 matching 12 bases. This CDR3 is built from 15 residues. V was pared by 4 bases and J by 5 bases, with 3 bases of the junction left unmatched. Germline V lookup: CDR1 SGHTA, CDR2 FQGNSA. CDR3 region: CASSSRTSGDNEQFF. The CDR3 DNA follows: TGTGCCAGCAGCTCCCGGACTAGCGGGGACAATGAGCAGTTCTTC.

This chain connects TRBV14 to TRBJ2-1, with TRBD2 identical over 7 bases. The CDR3 consists of 15 residues. Unmatched junction bases numbered 9, after V lost 4 bases and J lost 6 bases. CDR1 and CDR2 from the germline V gene are SGHDN and FVKESK. CDR3 nucleotides: TGTGCCAGCAGCCCCCTTGGTGGGAGGGCCAATGAGCAGTTCTTC. This sequence encodes CASSPLGGRANEQFF.

Only one count was recorded for this clone. The chain couples TRBV7-3 to TRBJ2-3; 10 bases match TRBD2. CDR3 size: 16 residues. V shed 5 bases, J shed 2 bases, and the junction held 7 bases outside the gene matches. Germline values: CDR1 SGHTA, CDR2 FQGTGA. The CDR3 region is CASSPRTSGPTDTQYF. The CDR3 DNA is TGTGCCAGCAGCCCGCGGACTAGCGGACCCACAGATACGCAGTATTTT.

This chain links TRBV4-1 with TRBJ2-1, with 7 bases identical to TRBD1. The germline V gene encodes CDR1 MGHRA and CDR2 YSYEKL. The CDR3 sequence is 15 residues long. V dropped 4 bases and J dropped 5; count of bases not matched to a gene: 8. The CDR3 DNA is TGCGCCAGCAGCCCCGGGACAGTGTCGAACAATGAGCAGTTCTTC. As protein: CASSPGTVSNNEQFF.

This sequence joins TRBV18 and TRBJ1-5; 7 nucleotides line up with TRBD1. Unmatched junction bases numbered 8, after V lost 2 bases and J lost 7 bases. The germline V gene encodes CDR1 KGHSH and CDR2 LQKENI. This CDR3 contains 15 residues. CDR3: CASSPVTGRSQPQHF. Written as DNA, the CDR3 is TGTGCCAGCTCACCAGTGACAGGGAGAAGCCAGCCCCAGCATTTT.

The chain recombines TRBV7-9 with TRBJ1-2; 7 nucleotides line up with TRBD1. Germline loops: CDR1 SEHNR, CDR2 FQNEAQ (reference sequence). V dropped 5 bases and J dropped 8; count of bases not matched to a gene: 8. This CDR3 contains 13 residues. CDR3 sequence (DNA): TGTGCCAGCAGCGTAGAAGCGGACAGGGGCTACACCTTC. It translates to CASSVEADRGYTF. Together with reference TRBV7-9 and TRBJ1-2, the CDR3 gives the full variable domain: DTGVSQNPRHKITKRGQNVTFRCDPISEHNRLYWYRQTLGQGPEFLTYFQNEAQLEKSRLLSDRFSAERPKGSFSTLEIQRTEQGDSAMYLCASSVEADRGYTFGSGTRLTVV.

The V gene is TRBV4-3, the J gene TRBJ2-7, with D possibly being TRBD1 (7 bases). The CDR3 totals 16 residues. Germline CDR1 and CDR2: LGHNA and YSLEER. V gave up 8 bases and J gave up 5 bases, with 25 bases separating them. CDR3 protein: CASAQRRGQQAHEQYF. DNA for the CDR3: TGCGCCAGCGCGCAGCGGCGGGGACAGCAGGCTCACGAGCAGTACTTC.

CDR3 coding DNA: TGCAGCGTCCGAGCGGGAGCGGGTGGCAATGAGCAGTTCTTC. Amino acid sequence: CSVRAGAGGNEQFF. The chain uses TRBV29-1 and TRBJ2-1; 8 bases match TRBD2. The CDR3 contains 14 residues. V trimming: 6 bases; J trimming: 6 bases; junction bases outside the gene matches: 10. Germline V CDR1 and CDR2: SQVTM, ANQGSEA.

The V and J genes are TRBV11-3 and TRBJ1-1; 9 positions agree with TRBD1. The V and J ends lost 6 bases and 4 bases, in that order; junction bases with no gene match: 3. The CDR3 loop spans 13 amino acids. Germline V gene sequence: CDR1 SGHNT, CDR2 YENEEA. CDR3: CASSRDRVTEAFF. DNA of the CDR3: TGTGCCAGCAGTCGGGACAGGGTCACTGAAGCTTTCTTT.

The sample holds a few counts of this clone. The rearrangement joins TRBV5-4 to TRBJ2-1; 10 bases line up with TRBD2. This CDR3 comprises 13 residues. Germline V gene lookup returns CDR1 SGHNT and CDR2 YYREEE (reference sequence). With 7 bases clipped from V and 8 bases from J, the junction kept 6 bases outside the gene matches. The CDR3 protein is CASSGLAGDEQFF. Written as DNA, the CDR3 is TGTGCCAGCTCAGGGCTAGCGGGGGATGAGCAGTTCTTC.

The chain links TRBV12-5 to TRBJ1-5; D unclear. V lost 4 bases to trimming and J lost 11 bases, with 15 bases between them. The CDR3 extends over 13 amino acids. Germline CDR1 reads LGHNT; CDR2 reads FRNRAP. As DNA, the CDR3 is TGTGCTAGTGGTTCCGAGACTACGATTACCCAGCATTTT. Amino acids: CASGSETTITQHF. The full variable domain, rest sourced from reference TRBV12-5 and TRBJ1-5, is DARVTQTPRHKVTEMGQEVTMRCQPILGHNTVFWYRQTMMQGLELLAYFRNRAPLDDSGMPKDRFSAEMPDATLATLKIQPSEPRDSAVYFCASGSETTITQHFGDGTRLSIL.

This clone was seen just once. The chain recombines TRBV5-4 with TRBJ2-7, with 8 bases lining up with TRBD2. After removal of 4 bases from V and 5 bases from J, the junction contained 11 bases not matched to a gene. This CDR3 region has 15 residues. Germline CDR1 SGHNT, CDR2 YYREEE (reference sequence). DNA for the CDR3: TGTGCCAGCAGCCCCGCCGGAGCGGGAGACCACGAGCAGTACTTC. Protein product: CASSPAGAGDHEQYF.

The chain employs TRBV6-1 and TRBJ2-7; TRBD1 agrees at 10 bases. The CDR3 runs 16 residues. With 0 bases clipped from V and 3 bases from J, the junction kept 5 bases outside the gene matches. Germline V gene data show CDR1 as MNHNS and CDR2 as SASEGT. DNA for the CDR3: TGTGCCAGCAGTGAAGCTCGACAGGGGGCCTTCTACGAGCAGTACTTC. The encoded protein is CASSEARQGAFYEQYF.

The CDR3 DNA sequence: TGTGCCAGCAGCTCTGGCCCAGGGGTAGATACGCAGTATTTT. Its protein product is CASSSGPGVDTQYF. V and J are TRBV7-8 and TRBJ2-3, with D perhaps matching TRBD1 (6 bases). The germline V gene has CDR1 SGHVS and CDR2 FQNEAQ. The CDR3 has 14 amino acids. The V gene lost 4 bases and the J gene lost 5 bases, with 13 bases spanning the gap. The full variable domain, its missing parts supplied by reference TRBV7-8 and TRBJ2-3, is GAGVSQSPRYKVAKRGQDVALRCDPISGHVSLFWYQQALGQGPEFLTYFQNEAQLDKSGLPSDRFFAERPEGSVSTLKIQRTQQEDSAVYLCASSSGPGVDTQYFGPGTRLTVL.

This clone was seen just once. This chain links TRBV6-5 with TRBJ1-2; 9 bases align to TRBD1. The junction had 8 bases not matched to a gene; V was cut back by 7 bases and J by 2 bases. The germline V gene has CDR1 MNHEY and CDR2 SVGAGI. CDR3 length: 15 residues. CDR3 bases: TGTGCCAGCAAGAGACAGGGGGTGGAAAACTATGGCTACACCTTC. Amino acid sequence: CASKRQGVENYGYTF.

The rearrangement joins TRBV27 to TRBJ1-6; possibly TRBD1 for D (5 bases). Germline V gives CDR1 MNHEY, CDR2 SMNVEV (reference sequence). The length of the CDR3 is 15 residues. The V and J ends lost 5 bases and 8 bases respectively, with 16 bases between them. CDR3 bases: TGTGCCAGCAGTCCCAGGGTCGGGAGAGATTCACCCCTCCACTTT. Its translation is CASSPRVGRDSPLHF.

With respect to this clone: The junction and the germline gene differ at one end; a read error may be behind it. The chain combines TRBV28 with TRBJ1-6; D perhaps matches TRBD1 (5 bases). The CDR3 is made up of 16 amino acids. Germline CDR1 MDHEN, CDR2 SYDVKM. The CDR3 DNA reads as TGTGCCAGCAGTCTATGGGACTTGGTAAATAATTCACCCCTCCACTTT. Translating it yields CASSLWDLVNNSPLHF.